Sequencing of this T cell receptor beta chain was carried out in a study of cytomegalovirus exposure and HLA in healthy donors. General study results and limits: The authors later found most CMV-associated TCR beta chains appeared HLA-restricted.

As for this clone: What it recognizes is unknown.

This CDR3 spans 14 amino acids. Germline V gene lookup returns CDR1 LNHNV and CDR2 YYDKDF (reference sequence). The V segment lost 8 bases and the J segment 4 bases; nucleotides outside the gene matches: 8. Researchers ran the PCR with 60 Vbeta and 13 Jbeta primers. Data came from immunoSEQ multiplex PCR; TCRdb stores just in-frame clones and leaves some out. The table lists tens of thousands of clones, approximately 60% of them singletons. This sequence joins TRBV15 and TRBJ1-5; 7 bases align to TRBD1. The specimen was PBMCs. The TCR sequence derives from a male donor in good health and CMV-seropositive. The CDR3 bases are TGTGCCACCGGAAAGGGACAGCTTAATCAGCCCCAGCATTTT. Residues: CATGKGQLNQPQHF.